This T cell receptor (beta chain) was sequenced for a study of control samples from healthy donors and cancer patients. Measured with immunoSEQ multiplex PCR; TCRdb has only the in-frame clones, and not every one. The repertoire consists of some 120,000 clones, with 80% to 90% occurring once and the leading ten covering over 2.5%. This CDR3 is built from 15 residues. The V and J ends lost 5 bases and 5 bases respectively, with 18 bases between them. The V gene's germline CDR1 is SGHTA and CDR2 FQGNSA. The sequenced material came from blood. This sequence joins TRBV7-2 and TRBJ1-1; D may be TRBD1 (6 bases). The sequence was obtained from a man in his fifties or sixties in good health. The CDR3 loop reads CASSPQMGGATEAFF. DNA of the CDR3: TGTGCCAGCAGCCCACAGATGGGGGGCGCGACTGAAGCTTTCTTT.